Shown below are 17 T cell receptor beta chains from a single sample sequenced in a study of T cell repertoires in cytomegalovirus infection. TCRdb re-called the reads with MiXCR, one entry per CDR3 protein. The sample carries 310,000 or so distinct CDR3 sequences, 9.6% recorded once. Specimen: PBMCs. The receptors stem from a human donor in good health (CMV status not recorded). Some clones in this sample may be carry-over from other donors' samples.

The genes are TRBV29-1 and TRBJ1-2; D uncertain. Germline lookup yields CDR1 SQVTM and CDR2 ANQGSEA. V was clipped by 2 bases and J by 5 bases, with 15 bases between them. This CDR3 region has 14 residues. CDR3 bases: TGCAGCGTTGAAACGGGGAAGGGATGGTATGGCTACACCTTC. This translates into CSVETGKGWYGYTF.

Turning to this clonotype: One base away lies a much larger clone, so this may be a sequencing read error. The CDR3, as DNA: TGTGCCAGCTCTAATGGACTAGCGGAACAAGAGACCCAGTACTTC. This codes for CASSNGLAEQETQYF. The rearrangement uses TRBV18 and TRBJ2-5; 10 positions agree with TRBD2. This CDR3 is built from 15 residues. J was trimmed by 2 bases and V by 6 bases; bases with no gene match: 6. Per germline, CDR1 KGHSH and CDR2 LQKENI.

This clonotype was counted at least ten times. The CDR3 protein is CASSSKRGNTEAFF. The CDR3 bases are TGTGCCAGCAGTTCGAAGCGGGGGAACACTGAAGCTTTCTTT. The chain joins TRBV7-2 to TRBJ1-1; unclear D gene. Trimming removed 6 bases from V and 1 base from J, with 12 bases in between. This CDR3 has 14 residues. Germline values: CDR1 SGHTA, CDR2 FQGNSA. Drawing the rest from reference TRBV7-2 and TRBJ1-1, the complete variable domain is GAGVSQSPSNKVTEKGKDVELRCDPISGHTALYWYRQSLGQGLEFLIYFQGNSAPDKSGLPSDRFSAERTGGSVSTLTIQRTQQEDSAVYLCASSSKRGNTEAFFGQGTRLTVV.

This clonotype was detected many times. The chain carries TRBV7-2 and TRBJ1-6, with unresolved D. The V gene lost 2 bases and the J gene lost 7 bases, with 15 bases spanning the gap. The CDR3 runs to 16 residues. CDR1 is SGHTA and CDR2 is FQGNSA in the germline V gene. The CDR3 DNA reads TGTGCCAGCAGCTTAAATACGGCGGGCTCGAATTCACCCCTCCACTTT. It codes for CASSLNTAGSNSPLHF.

The genes are TRBV10-3 and TRBJ2-5; D not certain. The CDR3 is 13 amino acids. Germline CDR1 reads ENHRY; CDR2 reads SYGVKD. V was pared by 0 bases and J by 5 bases, with 7 bases between. For the CDR3, the DNA is TGTGCCATCAGTGAGTCGGGGTGGGAGACCCAGTACTTC. The encoded protein is CAISESGWETQYF.

This clonotype was observed many times. The chain links TRBV7-6 to TRBJ2-3; the D is unclear. The CDR3 loop spans 14 amino acids. Trimming stripped 5 bases from V and 4 bases from J, with 13 bases between. In germline, CDR1 is SGHVS, CDR2 FNYEAQ. The CDR3, as DNA: TGTGCCAGCAGCGAGACCGGGTTCGCAGATACGCAGTATTTT. It translates to CASSETGFADTQYF. The variable domain in full, completed from reference TRBV7-6 and TRBJ2-3, reads GAGVSQSPRYKVTKRGQDVALRCDPISGHVSLYWYRQALGQGPEFLTYFNYEAQQDKSGLPNDRFSAERPEGSISTLTIQRTEQRDSAMYRCASSETGFADTQYFGPGTRLTVL.

This clonotype was observed many times. The chain links TRBV25-1 to TRBJ1-3, with D tentatively TRBD1 (5 bases). The V gene lost 1 base and the J gene lost 2 bases, with 6 bases spanning the gap. From germline, CDR1 is MGHDK and CDR2 SYGVNS. This CDR3 comprises 14 residues. CDR3 amino acids: CASSESTAGNTIYF. In DNA form, the CDR3 reads TGTGCCAGCAGTGAATCGACAGCTGGAAACACCATATATTTT.

A few counts support this clonotype. CDR3 DNA: TGCGCCCTTCGGGACATTCGGGGAGCTTTCTTT. Translating it yields CALRDIRGAFF. V gene TRBV20-1 combines with J gene TRBJ1-1, with D possibly being TRBD1 (6 bases). Germline V gene lookup returns CDR1 DFQATT and CDR2 SNEGSKA (reference sequence). The CDR3 consists of 11 residues.

This clonotype was observed many times. V gene TRBV10-3 combines with J gene TRBJ2-3, with 11 bases aligning to TRBD2. The CDR3 has 13 residues. Germline CDR1 reads ENHRY; CDR2 reads SYGVKD. The CDR3 reads CAIAGGSTDTQYF. As DNA, the CDR3 is TGTGCGATAGCGGGGGGGAGCACAGATACGCAGTATTTT.

This clonotype was seen many times. The genes are TRBV4-3 and TRBJ1-2, with D tentatively TRBD1 (6 bases). Germline-derived CDR1 and CDR2 are LGHNA and YSLEER. The CDR3 runs to 15 residues. Trimming removed 5 bases from V and 0 bases from J, with 13 bases in between. CDR3 sequence (DNA): TGCGCCAGCAGCACCCAAAGGACAGCTAACTATGGCTACACCTTC. Its protein is CASSTQRTANYGYTF.

This clonotype was counted many times. The rearrangement uses TRBV29-1 and TRBJ2-3; 10 bases map to TRBD1. The CDR3 loop spans 18 amino acids. The trim removed 0 bases at V and 5 bases at J, leaving 14 bases unmatched. Germline V gene data show CDR1 as SQVTM and CDR2 as ANQGSEA. The DNA for the CDR3 is TGCAGCGTTGAAGATTTAAAACTGAGACAGGGGGCCGGAGATACGCAGTATTTT. Its translation: CSVEDLKLRQGAGDTQYF.

This clonotype occurred many times. The rearrangement links TRBV19 to TRBJ1-5, with 7 positions matching TRBD1. The CDR3 covers 15 residues. J was trimmed by 6 bases and V by 7 bases; bases with no gene match: 12. Germline loops: CDR1 LNHDA, CDR2 SQIVND (reference sequence). The CDR3 DNA follows: TGTGCCAGTAAGACAGGGACGCTCCTGGGTCAGCCCCAGCATTTT. Translated, it gives CASKTGTLLGQPQHF.

This clonotype was detected many times. The chain couples TRBV6-4 to TRBJ2-3; 11 bases match TRBD2. V lost 10 bases, J lost 7 bases, and 13 bases stayed unmatched. Germline assignment: CDR1 MRHNA and CDR2 SNTAGT. The CDR3 extends over 15 amino acids. The CDR3 loop is CAISIAGGRMYTQYF. DNA for the CDR3: TGTGCCATCTCCATAGCGGGGGGGCGAATGTATACGCAGTATTTT.

This clonotype was found a few times. CDR3 sequence: CSVVVTVNTEAFF. CDR3 in DNA: TGCAGCGTTGTCGTGACGGTGAACACTGAAGCTTTCTTT. The chain is built from TRBV29-1 and TRBJ1-1; D is unresolved. Germline assignment: CDR1 SQVTM and CDR2 ANQGSEA. Trimming removed 4 bases at V and 0 bases at J, with 9 bases between. CDR3 size: 13 residues.

The sample holds many counts of this clonotype. V usage is TRBV7-9 and J usage is TRBJ2-3; 8 nucleotides align to TRBD2. Per the germline V gene, CDR1 is SEHNR and CDR2 is FQNEAQ (reference sequence). There are 17 residues in the CDR3. The V gene end was trimmed by 6 bases and the J gene end by 4 bases; junction bases not matched to a gene: 15. CDR3 region: CASSFLRWRGVSDTQYF. In DNA form, the CDR3 reads TGTGCCAGCAGTTTCTTAAGGTGGCGGGGGGTATCAGATACGCAGTATTTT.

This clonotype was found a few times. The chain combines TRBV19 with TRBJ2-1; D is undetermined. The CDR3 covers 16 residues. The V gene lost 3 bases and the J gene lost 0 bases, with 12 bases spanning the gap. Per the germline V gene, CDR1 is LNHDA and CDR2 is SQIVND (reference sequence). The CDR3 sequence is CASSMSRVSSYNEQFF. CDR3 in DNA: TGTGCCAGTAGTATGTCCCGGGTCAGCTCCTACAATGAGCAGTTCTTC. The complete variable domain, with remaining parts taken from reference TRBV19 and TRBJ2-1, reads DGGITQSPKYLFRKEGQNVTLSCEQNLNHDAMYWYRQDPGQGLRLIYYSQIVNDFQKGDIAEGYSVSREKKESFPLTVTSAQKNPTAFYLCASSMSRVSSYNEQFFGPGTRLTVL.

The table lists this clonotype with many counts. The rearrangement links TRBV28 to TRBJ2-6; TRBD1 or TRBD2 may be the D gene (5 bases each). Trimming pared 3 bases from V and 4 bases from J, leaving 10 bases between. The CDR3 is 15 amino acids. Germline V lookup: CDR1 MDHEN, CDR2 SYDVKM. The CDR3 spells CASSFIGTGANVLTF. CDR3 sequence (DNA): TGTGCCAGCAGTTTTATAGGGACCGGGGCCAACGTCCTGACTTTC. Supplemented by reference TRBV28 and TRBJ2-6, the full variable domain reads DVKVTQSSRYLVKRTGEKVFLECVQDMDHENMFWYRQDPGLGLRLIYFSYDVKMKEKGDIPEGYSVSREKKERFSLILESASTNQTSMYLCASSFIGTGANVLTFGAGSRLTVL.